Listed here are 15 T cell receptor beta chains from one sample, sequenced in a study of CD8 T cells in ankylosing spondylitis. These receptors lack a known antigen. General observations from the study: Seemingly distinctive of ankylosing spondylitis blood was a TCR beta motif formed by eight highly homologous variants.

Each CDR3 protein is one row after TCRdb ran MiXCR on the 5' RACE reads. The sample yields approximately 440,000 distinct CDR3 sequences, about a sixth seen once. Input material: blood, either unsorted or a sorted T cell fraction (not recorded which). All receptors derive from a male donor with ankylosing spondylitis.

This CDR3 is CASAPGTSVKFSYNEQFF. CDR3 coding DNA: TGTGCCAGCGCCCCCGGGACTAGCGTTAAATTCTCCTACAATGAGCAGTTCTTC. V and J are TRBV7-8 and TRBJ2-1; 10 bases line up with TRBD2. The V gene end was trimmed by 8 bases and the J gene end by 0 bases; junction bases not matched to a gene: 13. CDR1 is SGHVS and CDR2 is FQNEAQ in the germline V gene. The CDR3 extends over 18 amino acids.

The table lists this clonotype with many counts. V gene TRBV19 combines with J gene TRBJ2-1; D gene ambiguous. The CDR3 runs to 11 residues. V was cut by 3 bases and J by 13 bases, with 10 bases left in between. Germline CDR1 is LNHDA and CDR2 is SQIVND (reference sequence). CDR3 sequence reads: CASSISRSQFF. CDR3 DNA: TGTGCCAGTAGTATCTCTCGGTCCCAGTTCTTC.

The CDR3 nucleotides are TGCAGTGCTAGAGATCGACTAGCGGACTACAATGAGCAGTTCTTC. The encoded protein is CSARDRLADYNEQFF. The chain links TRBV20-1 to TRBJ2-1, with 9 nucleotides matching TRBD2. The germline CDR1 and CDR2 sequences are DFQATT and SNEGSKA (reference sequence). CDR3 length: 15 residues. V shed 0 bases, J shed 3 bases, and the junction held 3 bases outside the gene matches.

This clonotype was counted only a few times. The J gene is TRBJ2-3, the V gene TRBV6-1; D not resolved. The CDR3 is 13 residues long. CDR1 and CDR2 (germline): MNHNS, SASEGT. V was shortened by 6 bases and J by 3 bases, with 10 bases between the two germline ends. CDR3 region: CASRKVGTDTQYF. DNA of the CDR3: TGTGCCAGCAGAAAGGTGGGGACAGATACGCAGTATTTT.

There are a few counts of this clonotype. This chain uses TRBV18 with TRBJ2-2; no firm D call. V lost 5 bases to trimming and J lost 3 bases, with 10 bases between them. Germline CDR1 KGHSH, CDR2 LQKENI. There are 14 residues in the CDR3. This chain's CDR3 is CASSITLDTGELFF. CDR3 DNA: TGTGCCAGCTCAATAACTTTGGACACCGGGGAGCTGTTTTTT.

The chain couples TRBV24-1 to TRBJ2-5; TRBD2 matches at 8 bases. V was pared by 9 bases and J by 3 bases, with 8 bases of the junction left unmatched. CDR3 length: 14 amino acids. Germline V lookup: CDR1 KGHDR, CDR2 SFDVKD. The CDR3 loop is CATREGPTKETQYF. The CDR3 DNA reads as TGTGCCACCCGGGAGGGACCGACAAAAGAGACCCAGTACTTC.

This chain links TRBV6-5 with TRBJ2-1; possibly TRBD2 for D (6 bases). The CDR3 extends over 16 amino acids. Trimming stripped 0 bases from V and 8 bases from J, with 17 bases between. Germline values: CDR1 MNHEY, CDR2 SVGAGI. CDR3 DNA: TGTGCCAGCAGTTACTCGGGTTCTAGCGTGCTGCATGAGCAGTTCTTC. Its translation is CASSYSGSSVLHEQFF.

V usage is TRBV5-1 and J usage is TRBJ1-2; D remains unclear. This CDR3 is built from 15 residues. Trimming cost V 0 bases and J 5 bases, with 14 bases left between them. Looked up from germline, CDR1 is SGHRS and CDR2 is YFSETQ. The CDR3 sequence is CASSLAAGVPYGYTF. CDR3 DNA: TGCGCCAGCAGCTTGGCTGCTGGGGTTCCGTATGGCTACACCTTC.

The rearrangement links TRBV28 to TRBJ1-2; TRBD1 matches at 7 bases. Germline CDR1 and CDR2: MDHEN and SYDVKM. The CDR3 has 13 residues. Trimming at V came to 6 bases and at J to 2 bases, leaving 3 bases not matched to a gene. The CDR3 nucleotides read TGTGCCAGCAGACCGACAGGGAACTATGGCTACACCTTC. Its translation is CASRPTGNYGYTF.

The sample holds many counts of this clonotype. This sequence joins TRBV5-1 and TRBJ2-2, with D possibly TRBD2 on 5 matching bases. The germline gives CDR1 SGHRS, CDR2 YFSETQ. The CDR3 is 15 residues long. V was clipped by 4 bases and J by 2 bases, with 12 bases between them. The DNA for the CDR3 is TGCGCCAGCAGCGAGGGTGCGGTAAACACCGGGGAGCTGTTTTTT. This codes for CASSEGAVNTGELFF.

CDR3 bases: TGTGCCAGCAGTGATGATCCCAGGGCCCTTGGTCAGCCCCAGCATTTT. This encodes CASSDDPRALGQPQHF. The chain links TRBV2 to TRBJ1-5; possible D gene TRBD1, 5 bases. Per germline, CDR1 SNHLY and CDR2 FYNNEI. This CDR3 has 16 amino acids. V was pared by 3 bases and J by 6 bases, with 18 bases between.

The chain is built from TRBV7-9 and TRBJ1-1, with 10 bases that match TRBD1. J lost 4 bases, V lost 5 bases, and 10 bases had no gene match. The CDR3 runs to 16 residues. CDR1 and CDR2 from the germline V gene are SEHNR and FQNEAQ (reference sequence). CDR3 bases: TGTGCCAGCAGCCACACCGACAGGGGGCAAGGCACTGAAGCTTTCTTT. Its protein is CASSHTDRGQGTEAFF.

In DNA form, the CDR3 reads TGTGCCACCAGTGATTTGAAGGGAGGGAATCAGCCCCAGCATTTT. Translated, it gives CATSDLKGGNQPQHF. The chain joins TRBV24-1 to TRBJ1-5, with D unclear. The CDR3 consists of 15 residues. Trimming cost V 0 bases and J 4 bases, with 9 bases left between them. Germline V gene data show CDR1 as KGHDR and CDR2 as SFDVKD.

This clonotype was found a few times. The chain has TRBV6-6 and TRBJ1-5; D ambiguous. This CDR3 has 12 residues. Trimming removed 6 bases at V and 3 bases at J, with 6 bases between. Germline V CDR1 and CDR2: MNHNY, SVGAGI (reference sequence). The CDR3 coding sequence is TGTGCCAGCAGACAGACCAATCAGCCCCAGCATTTT. Translation: CASRQTNQPQHF.

The rearrangement uses TRBV10-2 and TRBJ1-1; D remains ambiguous. The CDR3 contains 14 residues. V lost 1 base and J lost 0, with 6 bases in between. Germline CDR1 is WSHSY and CDR2 is SAAADI. The CDR3 DNA reads as TGCGCCAGCAGTGAGTGGTTGGTGAACACTGAAGCTTTCTTT. Its translation: CASSEWLVNTEAFF.